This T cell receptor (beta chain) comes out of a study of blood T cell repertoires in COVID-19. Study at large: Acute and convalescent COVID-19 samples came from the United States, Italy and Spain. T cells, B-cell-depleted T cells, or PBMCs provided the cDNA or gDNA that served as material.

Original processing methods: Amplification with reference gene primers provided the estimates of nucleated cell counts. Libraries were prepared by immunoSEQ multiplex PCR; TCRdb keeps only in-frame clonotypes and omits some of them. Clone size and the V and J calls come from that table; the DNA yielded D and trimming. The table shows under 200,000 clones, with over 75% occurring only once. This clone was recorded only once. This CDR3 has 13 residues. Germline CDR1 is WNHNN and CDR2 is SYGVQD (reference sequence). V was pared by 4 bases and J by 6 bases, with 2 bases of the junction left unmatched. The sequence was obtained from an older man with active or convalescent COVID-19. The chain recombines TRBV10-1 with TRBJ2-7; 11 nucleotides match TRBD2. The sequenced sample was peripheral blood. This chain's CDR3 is CASSALAGAEQYF. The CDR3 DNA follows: TGCGCCAGCAGTGCACTAGCGGGGGCCGAGCAGTACTTC.